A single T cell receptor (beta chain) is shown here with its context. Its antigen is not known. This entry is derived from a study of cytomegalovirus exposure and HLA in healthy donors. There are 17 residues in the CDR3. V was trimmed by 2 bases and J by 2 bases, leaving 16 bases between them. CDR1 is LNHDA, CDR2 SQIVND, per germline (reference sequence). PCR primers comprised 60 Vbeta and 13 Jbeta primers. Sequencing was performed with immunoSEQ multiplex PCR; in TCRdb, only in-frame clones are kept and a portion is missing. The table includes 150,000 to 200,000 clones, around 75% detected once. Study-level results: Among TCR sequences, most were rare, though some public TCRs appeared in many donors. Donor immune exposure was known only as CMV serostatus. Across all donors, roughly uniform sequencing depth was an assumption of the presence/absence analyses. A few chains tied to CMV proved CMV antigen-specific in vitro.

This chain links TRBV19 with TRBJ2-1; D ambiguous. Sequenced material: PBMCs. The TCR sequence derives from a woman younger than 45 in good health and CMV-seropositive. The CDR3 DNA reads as TGTGCCAGTAGTATATCATCGGGTAGCTTTACCTACAATGAGCAGTTCTTC. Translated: CASSISSGSFTYNEQFF.